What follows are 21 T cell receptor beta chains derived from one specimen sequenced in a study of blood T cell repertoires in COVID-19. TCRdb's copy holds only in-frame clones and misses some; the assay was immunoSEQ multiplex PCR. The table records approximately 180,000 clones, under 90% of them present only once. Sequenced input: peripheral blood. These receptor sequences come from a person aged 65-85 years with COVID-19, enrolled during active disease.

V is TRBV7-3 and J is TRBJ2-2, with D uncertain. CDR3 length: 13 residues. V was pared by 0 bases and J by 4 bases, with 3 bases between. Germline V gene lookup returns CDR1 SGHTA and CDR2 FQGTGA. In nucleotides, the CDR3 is TGTGCCAGCAGCTTAACGAGCACCGGGGAGCTGTTTTTT. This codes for CASSLTSTGELFF.

CDR3 in DNA: TGTGCCAGTAGCCAACAGAGCTCCTACGAGCAGTACTTC. This translates into CASSQQSSYEQYF. The chain links TRBV19 to TRBJ2-7, with no clear D. Germline V gene data show CDR1 as LNHDA and CDR2 as SQIVND (reference sequence). Deletions cut 6 bases from V and 0 bases from J, with 9 bases between. The CDR3 loop spans 13 amino acids.

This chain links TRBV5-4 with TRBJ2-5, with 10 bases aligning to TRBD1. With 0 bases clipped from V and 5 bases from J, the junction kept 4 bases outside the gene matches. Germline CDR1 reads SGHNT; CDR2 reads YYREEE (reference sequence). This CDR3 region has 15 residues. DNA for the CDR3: TGTGCCAGCAGCTTGGGACAGGGGGCATTGGAGACCCAGTACTTC. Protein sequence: CASSLGQGALETQYF.

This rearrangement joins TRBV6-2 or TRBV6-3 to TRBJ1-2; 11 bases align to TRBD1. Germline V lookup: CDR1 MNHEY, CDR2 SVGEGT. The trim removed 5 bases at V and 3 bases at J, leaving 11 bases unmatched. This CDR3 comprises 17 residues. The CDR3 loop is CASSPGQGALIYYGYTF. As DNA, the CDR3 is TGTGCCAGCAGTCCAGGACAGGGGGCGCTTATTTACTATGGCTACACCTTC.

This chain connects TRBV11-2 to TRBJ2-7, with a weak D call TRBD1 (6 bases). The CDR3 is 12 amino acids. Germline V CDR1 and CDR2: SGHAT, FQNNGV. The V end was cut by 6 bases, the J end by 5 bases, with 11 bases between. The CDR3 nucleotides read TGTGCCAGCAGTCACCAGGGGAACGAGCAGTACTTC. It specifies CASSHQGNEQYF.

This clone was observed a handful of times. The CDR3 sequence: CASSYTQKQGAFSYEQYF. In DNA, the CDR3 is TGTGCCAGCAGTTACACCCAAAAACAGGGGGCGTTCTCCTACGAGCAGTACTTC. The chain is built from TRBV6-2 or TRBV6-3 and TRBJ2-7; 9 bases agree with TRBD1. The CDR3 has 18 amino acids. Looked up from germline, CDR1 is MNHEY and CDR2 is SVGEGT. Trimming at V came to 2 bases and at J to 0 bases, leaving 11 bases not matched to a gene.

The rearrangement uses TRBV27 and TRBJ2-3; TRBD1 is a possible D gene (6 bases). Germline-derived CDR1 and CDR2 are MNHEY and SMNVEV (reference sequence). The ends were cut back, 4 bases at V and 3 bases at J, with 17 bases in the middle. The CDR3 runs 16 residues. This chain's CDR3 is CASSSLGAGATDTQYF. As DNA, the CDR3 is TGTGCCAGCAGTTCCCTTGGGGCAGGGGCGACAGATACGCAGTATTTT.

CDR3 loop: CASSSPWGPSRDTQYF. CDR3 DNA sequence: TGTGCCAGCAGCTCCCCTTGGGGGCCCTCGCGGGATACGCAGTATTTT. The chain uses TRBV7-8 and TRBJ2-3, with TRBD1 as a possible D gene (6 bases). The germline V gene has CDR1 SGHVS and CDR2 FQNEAQ. Between the trimmed V and J ends, which lost 4 bases and 6 bases, there was a span of 20 bases. This CDR3 has 16 residues.

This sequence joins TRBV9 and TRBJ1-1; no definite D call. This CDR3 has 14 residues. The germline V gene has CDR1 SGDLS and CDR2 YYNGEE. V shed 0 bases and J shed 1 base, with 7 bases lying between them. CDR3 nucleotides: TGTGCCAGCAGCGTAGGGCCTGAGAACACTGAAGCTTTCTTT. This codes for CASSVGPENTEAFF.

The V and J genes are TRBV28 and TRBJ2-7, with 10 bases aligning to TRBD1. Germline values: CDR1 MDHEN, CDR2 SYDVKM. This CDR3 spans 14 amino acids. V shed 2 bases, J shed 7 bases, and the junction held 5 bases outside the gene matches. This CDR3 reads CASSLRDRGLEQYF. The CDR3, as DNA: TGTGCCAGCAGTTTAAGGGACAGGGGATTGGAGCAGTACTTC.

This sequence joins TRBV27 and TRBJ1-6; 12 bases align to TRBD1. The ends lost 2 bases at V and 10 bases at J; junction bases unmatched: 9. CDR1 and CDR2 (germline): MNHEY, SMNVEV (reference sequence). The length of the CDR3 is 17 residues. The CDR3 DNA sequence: TGTGCCAGCAGTTTAGGGGGGACAGGGGGCCTCACATCACCCCTCCACTTT. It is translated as CASSLGGTGGLTSPLHF.

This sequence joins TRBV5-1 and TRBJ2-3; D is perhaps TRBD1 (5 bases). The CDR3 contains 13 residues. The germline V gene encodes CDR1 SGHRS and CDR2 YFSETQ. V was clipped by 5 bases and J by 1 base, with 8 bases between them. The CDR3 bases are TGCGCCAGCAGTTCACAGGGCACAGATACGCAGTATTTT. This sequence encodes CASSSQGTDTQYF.

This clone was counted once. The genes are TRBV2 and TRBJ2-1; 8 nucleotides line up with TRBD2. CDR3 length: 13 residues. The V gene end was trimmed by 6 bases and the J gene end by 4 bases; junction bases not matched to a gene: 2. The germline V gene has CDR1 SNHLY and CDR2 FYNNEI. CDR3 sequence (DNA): TGTGCCAGCAGACTAGCGGAGTACAATGAGCAGTTCTTC. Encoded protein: CASRLAEYNEQFF.

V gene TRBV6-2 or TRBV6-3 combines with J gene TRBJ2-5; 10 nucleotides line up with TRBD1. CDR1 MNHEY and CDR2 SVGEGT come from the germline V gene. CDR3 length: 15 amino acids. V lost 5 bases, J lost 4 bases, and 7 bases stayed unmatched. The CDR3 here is CASSDGTGDPETQYF. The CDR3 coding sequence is TGTGCCAGCAGTGACGGGACAGGGGATCCAGAGACCCAGTACTTC.

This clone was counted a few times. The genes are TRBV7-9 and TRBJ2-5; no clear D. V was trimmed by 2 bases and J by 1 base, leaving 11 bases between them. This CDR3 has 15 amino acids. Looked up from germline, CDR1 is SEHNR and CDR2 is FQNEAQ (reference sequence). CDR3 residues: CASSLRRGFQETQYF. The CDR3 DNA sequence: TGTGCCAGCAGCTTAAGGAGAGGCTTCCAAGAGACCCAGTACTTC.

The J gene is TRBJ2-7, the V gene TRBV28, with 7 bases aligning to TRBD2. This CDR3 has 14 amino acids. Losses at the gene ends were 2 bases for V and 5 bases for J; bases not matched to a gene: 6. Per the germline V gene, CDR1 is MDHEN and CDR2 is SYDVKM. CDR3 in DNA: TGTGCCAGCAGTTTAGGCGGGAGAGCGCACGAGCAGTACTTC. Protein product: CASSLGGRAHEQYF.

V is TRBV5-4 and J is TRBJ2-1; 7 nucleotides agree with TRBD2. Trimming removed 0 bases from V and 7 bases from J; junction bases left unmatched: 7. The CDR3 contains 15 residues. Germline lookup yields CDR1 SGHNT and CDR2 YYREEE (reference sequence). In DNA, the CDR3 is TGTGCCAGCAGCTTGGAACCGCGGCGGGGGAATGAGCAGTTCTTC. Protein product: CASSLEPRRGNEQFF.

CDR3 nucleotide sequence: TGTGCCAGCAGCTTAGAGGGGGACAGCTACAATGAGCAGTTCTTC. It encodes CASSLEGDSYNEQFF. The V and J genes are TRBV7-6 and TRBJ2-1; 7 nucleotides match TRBD1. The ends lost 1 base at V and 3 bases at J; junction bases unmatched: 3. Germline CDR1 reads SGHVS; CDR2 reads FNYEAQ. The CDR3 sequence is 15 residues long.

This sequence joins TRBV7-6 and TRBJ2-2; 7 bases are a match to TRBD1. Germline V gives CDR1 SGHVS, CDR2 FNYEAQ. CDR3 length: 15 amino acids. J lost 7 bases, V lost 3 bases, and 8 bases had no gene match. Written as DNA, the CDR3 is TGTGCCAGCAGCTTCGCACCGGGACAGTTCGGGGAGCTGTTTTTT. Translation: CASSFAPGQFGELFF.

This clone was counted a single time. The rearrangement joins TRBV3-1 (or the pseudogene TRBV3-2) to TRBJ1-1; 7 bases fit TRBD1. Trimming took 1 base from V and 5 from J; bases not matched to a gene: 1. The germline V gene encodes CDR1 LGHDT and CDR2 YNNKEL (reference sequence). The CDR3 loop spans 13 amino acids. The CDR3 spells CASSQVRGTEAFF. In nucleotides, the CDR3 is TGTGCCAGCAGCCAAGTCAGGGGGACTGAAGCTTTCTTT.

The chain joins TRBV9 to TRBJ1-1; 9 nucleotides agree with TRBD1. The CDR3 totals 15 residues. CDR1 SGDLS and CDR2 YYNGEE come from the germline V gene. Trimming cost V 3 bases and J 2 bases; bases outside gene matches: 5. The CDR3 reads CASSDQQGANTEAFF. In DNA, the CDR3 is TGTGCCAGCAGCGACCAACAGGGGGCTAACACTGAAGCTTTCTTT.